A selection of T cell receptor beta chains follows, all from one sample in a study of blood T cells in healthy people across ages. TCRdb re-analysed the 5' RACE reads in MiXCR, keeping a single row per CDR3 protein. The sample contains 730,000 or so distinct CDR3 sequences, 40% to 45% of which appear only once. Sequencing used blood. These TCRs come from a woman in her sixties in good health. Each CDR3 is given with its conserved first and last residue. The D gene is left open where the match is weak. Only part of the rows carry a size: once, few, many, or a class if the clone is expanded.

cdr3_aa cdr3_nt d_call clone_size j_call v_call
CATRLLGQTNEKLFF TGCGCCACCCGACTTTTGGGACAGACCAATGAAAAACTGTTTTTT TRBD1 . TRBJ1-4 TRBV5-1
CASSYGLAGAEETQYF TGTGCCAGCAGTTACGGGCTAGCGGGGGCAGAAGAGACCCAGTACTTC TRBD2 few TRBJ2-5 TRBV6-5
CASSPREDSSYEQYF TGTGCCAGCAGCCCCCGGGAGGACAGCTCCTACGAGCAGTACTTC . . TRBJ2-7 TRBV4-2
CASTIQGAEWTEAFF TGTGCCAGCACCATCCAGGGGGCCGAGTGGACTGAAGCTTTCTTT TRBD1 once TRBJ1-1 TRBV28
CASSFGGQLTYERYF TGTGCCAGCAGCTTTGGTGGACAGCTAACCTACGAGCGGTACTTC . . TRBJ2-7 TRBV11-2
CASSFRTGSNEQYF TGTGCCAGCAGCTTTCGGACAGGGAGCAACGAGCAGTACTTC TRBD1 . TRBJ2-7 TRBV11-1
CASKPSAEDGGEQFF TGTGCCAGCAAGCCTAGTGCGGAGGACGGGGGGGAGCAGTTCTTC TRBD2 . TRBJ2-1 TRBV9
CSARVPLAGAEQYF TGCAGTGCTAGAGTACCCCTAGCGGGAGCCGAGCAGTACTTC TRBD2 few TRBJ2-7 TRBV20-1
CASSSPGQGRDEQYF TGTGCCAGCAGCTCCCCGGGACAGGGTAGGGATGAGCAGTATTTT TRBD1 few TRBJ2-3 TRBV11-1
CASSLNYRSGTDTQYF TGTGCCAGCAGTTTAAACTACCGGAGTGGCACAGATACGCAGTATTTT . . TRBJ2-3 TRBV27
CASSTGGIGPEKLFF TGTGCCAGCTCTACCGGCGGGATAGGACCTGAAAAACTGTTTTTT . . TRBJ1-4 TRBV12-3/TRBV12-4
CAGSITGGSYEQYF TGTGCCGGCAGCATTACAGGGGGCAGTTACGAGCAGTACTTC TRBD1 . TRBJ2-7 TRBV11-3
CASSLETNYGYTF TGTGCCAGCAGCTTAGAGACAAACTATGGCTACACCTTC . . TRBJ1-2 TRBV7-2
CASSYSLTLHLMNTEAFF TGTGCCAGCAGTTACTCTCTTACGCTCCACCTTATGAACACTGAAGCTTTCTTT . . TRBJ1-1 TRBV6-5
CASSRTRDRHEKLFF TGCGCCAGCAGCCGCACCCGGGACAGGCATGAAAAACTGTTTTTT TRBD1 few TRBJ1-4 TRBV4-3
CSARGPDTQYF TGCAGCGCAAGGGGCCCCGATACGCAGTATTTT . many TRBJ2-3 TRBV20-1
CASSNRLAGVRGGSNEQFF TGTGCCAGCAGTAACCGACTAGCGGGAGTAAGGGGGGGATCCAATGAGCAGTTCTTC TRBD2 . TRBJ2-1 TRBV12-3/TRBV12-4
CASSPERLHTIQYF TGTGCCAGCAGCCCAGAGCGGTTGCACACCATTCAGTACTTC . . TRBJ2-4 TRBV7-2
CSARSGLYSNQPQHF TGCAGTGCTAGGTCAGGCCTCTATAGCAATCAGCCCCAGCATTTT . few TRBJ1-5 TRBV20-1
CAITSGGKGETQYF TGTGCCATCACGTCGGGCGGGAAAGGGGAGACCCAGTACTTC . many TRBJ2-5 TRBV10-3
CASSLMGQGHSGANVLTF TGTGCCAGCAGTTTGATGGGACAGGGACACTCTGGGGCCAACGTCCTGACTTTC TRBD1 . TRBJ2-6 TRBV27
CASSLGSRQANQPQHF TGTGCCAGCAGCTTAGGAAGTCGTCAGGCTAATCAGCCCCAGCATTTT . . TRBJ1-5 TRBV7-8
CSARNSAYYNEQFF TGCAGTGCTAGAAATAGCGCCTACTACAATGAGCAGTTCTTC . . TRBJ2-1 TRBV20-1
CASSLGTGATQYF TGTGCCAGCAGCTTAGGGACAGGGGCTACGCAGTATTTT TRBD1 few TRBJ2-3 TRBV7-2
CASSVEGKNTDTQYF TGTGCCAGCAGCGTAGAAGGAAAAAACACAGATACGCAGTATTTT . . TRBJ2-3 TRBV9
CASTPTVTGELFF TGTGCCAGCACCCCGACAGTCACCGGGGAGCTGTTTTTT . . TRBJ2-2 TRBV28
CASSVAGTGPLEQYF TGCGCCAGCAGCGTCGCCGGGACAGGCCCCCTCGAGCAGTACTTC TRBD1 . TRBJ2-7 TRBV5-1
CASSTGLADTQYF TGTGCCAGCAGCACGGGGCTGGCAGATACGCAGTATTTT . . TRBJ2-3 TRBV7-2
CSAREGQGTQYF TGCAGTGCTAGAGAGGGACAAGGTACGCAGTATTTT . . TRBJ2-3 TRBV20-1
CATSDFGGYNYGYTF TGTGCCACCAGTGATTTCGGGGGGTATAACTATGGCTACACCTTC . few TRBJ1-2 TRBV24-1
CASSQNRQEGWETQYF TGTGCCAGCAGCCAAAATCGCCAAGAGGGGTGGGAGACCCAGTACTTC . . TRBJ2-5 TRBV4-2
CASSQILGGTGVGELFF TGTGCCAGCAGCCAGATCCTCGGTGGGACAGGGGTAGGGGAGCTGTTTTTT TRBD1 few TRBJ2-2 TRBV4-2
CASSYVRTSGRAVETQYF TGTGCCAGCAGTTACGTCCGAACTAGCGGGAGGGCCGTAGAGACCCAGTACTTC TRBD2 few TRBJ2-5 TRBV6-2/TRBV6-3
CAISESGELYNEQFF TGTGCCATCAGTGAGTCGGGGGAGCTCTACAATGAGCAGTTCTTC . . TRBJ2-1 TRBV10-3
CASRRGTGVMGKLFF TGTGCCAGCCGCCGCGGGACGGGGGTAATGGGGAAACTGTTTTTT . . TRBJ1-4 TRBV2
CASNGRGGHETQYF TGTGCCAGCAATGGCCGGGGGGGGCACGAGACCCAGTACTTC TRBD2 . TRBJ2-5 TRBV6-1
CASTLGGNPRFSEAFF TGTGCCAGCACTCTTGGGGGGAATCCTAGGTTTAGTGAAGCTTTCTTT . few TRBJ1-1 TRBV27
CASSTGGLHQETQYF TGTGCCAGCAGCACCGGTGGGCTGCACCAAGAGACCCAGTACTTC . . TRBJ2-5 TRBV9
CASSLEANQPQHF TGTGCCAGCAGTTTGGAGGCTAATCAGCCCCAGCATTTT . . TRBJ1-5 TRBV27
CASSEQGAGEQYF TGTGCCAGCAGCGAACAGGGGGCGGGGGAGCAGTACTTC TRBD1 few TRBJ2-7 TRBV6-4
CASSTGTTRAQETQYF TGTGCCAGCAGTACCGGGACTACCCGGGCCCAAGAGACCCAGTACTTC TRBD2 few TRBJ2-5 TRBV6-5
CSADRGINEQFF TGCAGCGCCGACAGGGGAATCAATGAGCAGTTCTTC TRBD1 many TRBJ2-1 TRBV29-1
CANLSPGLAGGQHETQYF TGTGCCAACCTCTCCCCGGGACTAGCGGGAGGGCAACATGAGACCCAGTACTTC TRBD2 . TRBJ2-5 TRBV27
CASSLPSTDTQYF TGTGCCAGCAGCTTACCTAGCACAGATACGCAGTATTTT . many TRBJ2-3 TRBV7-2
CASSLRTGYGYTF TGTGCCAGCAGTTTAAGGACAGGCTATGGCTACACCTTC TRBD1 few TRBJ1-2 TRBV27
CSASPLSGADDTQYF TGCAGTGCTTCCCCCCTTAGCGGGGCTGATGATACGCAGTATTTT TRBD2 . TRBJ2-3 TRBV20-1
CASSLGFEGPNNEQYF TGTGCCAGCAGTTTAGGTTTCGAAGGGCCCAACAACGAGCAGTACTTC . . TRBJ2-7 TRBV27
CASSRAGGPHEQYF TGTGCCAGCAGCCGAGCGGGAGGGCCGCACGAGCAGTACTTC TRBD2 few TRBJ2-7 TRBV27
CASSTVGSEQFF TGTGCCAGTAGTACAGTTGGGTCTGAGCAGTTCTTC . few TRBJ2-1 TRBV19
CASSQETGAARGTEAFF TGTGCCAGCAGCCAGGAGACAGGGGCCGCGCGGGGGACTGAAGCTTTCTTT TRBD1 few TRBJ1-1 TRBV3-1
CASSITGGSYNEQYF TGTGCCAGCAGCATCACAGGGGGCTCCTACAATGAGCAGTACTTC TRBD1 . TRBJ2-7 TRBV7-3
CASSPRDRQEETQYF TGCGCCAGCAGCCCCCGGGACAGGCAGGAGGAGACCCAGTACTTC TRBD1 . TRBJ2-5 TRBV4-3
CASSPTSGNHYEQYF TGTGCCAGCAGCCCAACTAGCGGGAACCACTACGAGCAGTACTTC TRBD2 few TRBJ2-7 TRBV7-8
CASRGQGLGYEQYF TGTGCCAGTAGGGGACAGGGGCTTGGCTACGAGCAGTACTTC TRBD1 . TRBJ2-7 TRBV19
CSARKGELSNQPQHF TGCAGTGCTAGAAAAGGGGAACTTAGCAATCAGCCCCAGCATTTT . . TRBJ1-5 TRBV20-1